The 11 T cell receptor beta chains in this list originate from one sample, sequenced in a study of blood T cell repertoires in COVID-19. Generated by immunoSEQ multiplex PCR, the TCRdb table keeps only in-frame clones and is missing some. The top ten hold approximately 7.3% of the sample, which has fewer than 450,000 clones, about 88% seen once. Sequences were obtained from peripheral blood. The receptors derive from a woman aged 70-85 years with COVID-19, enrolled during active disease.

In this sample, this clone turned up once. The chain joins TRBV27 to TRBJ1-2, with D uncertain. Germline V gene sequence: CDR1 MNHEY, CDR2 SMNVEV (reference sequence). The V end lost 5 bases, the J end lost 8 bases, and 21 bases lay between the germline ends. The CDR3 length is 15 residues. The DNA of the CDR3 is TGTGCCAGCAGTAAAACTCCGGACTTTTTGGGCGGCTACACCTTC. It translates to CASSKTPDFLGGYTF.

This clone was detected once. The rearrangement links TRBV3-1 (or the pseudogene TRBV3-2) to TRBJ2-7; 9 nucleotides match TRBD1. The CDR3 is 14 residues long. Looked up from germline, CDR1 is LGHDT and CDR2 is YNNKEL (reference sequence). V was pared by 7 bases and J by 2 bases, with 6 bases of the junction left unmatched. CDR3 sequence: CASTWGTGTYEQYF. In DNA form, the CDR3 reads TGTGCCAGCACCTGGGGGACAGGGACCTACGAGCAGTACTTC.

The V call is TRBV19, the J call TRBJ1-2; 10 nucleotides match TRBD1. Trimming cost V 5 bases and J 8 bases; bases outside gene matches: 8. From germline, CDR1 is LNHDA and CDR2 SQIVND (reference sequence). CDR3 length equals 14 residues. Here the CDR3 DNA reads TGTGCCAGTAGTCGACAGGGGGCATCACCCGGCTACACCTTC. Its translation is CASSRQGASPGYTF.

The CDR3 loop is CASSPHPGQNTEAFF. DNA for the CDR3: TGTGCCAGCAGCCCCCACCCGGGACAGAACACTGAAGCTTTCTTT. The J gene is TRBJ1-1, the V gene TRBV7-3; D is perhaps TRBD1 (6 bases). Germline CDR1 reads SGHTA; CDR2 reads FQGTGA. This CDR3 is 15 amino acids long. V was shortened by 5 bases and J by 1 base, with 14 bases between the two germline ends.

J is TRBJ1-2 and V is TRBV25-1; TRBD1 aligns across 8 bases. V shed 5 bases, J shed 8 bases, and the junction held 13 bases outside the gene matches. This CDR3 region has 15 residues. Germline CDR1 MGHDK, CDR2 SYGVNS. The CDR3 protein is CASSIGGQGAKGYTF. As DNA, the CDR3 is TGTGCCAGCAGTATAGGAGGGCAGGGGGCTAAAGGCTACACCTTC.

The CDR3 DNA reads as TGTGCCAGCAGCTTCCCCAGCGGGGGGTCCAACGAGCAGTACTTC. It specifies CASSFPSGGSNEQYF. The chain is built from TRBV13 and TRBJ2-7, with TRBD2 matching 9 bases. The CDR3 runs 15 residues. With V trimmed by 3 bases and J by 5 bases, 8 bases remained unmatched. Germline V gives CDR1 PRHDT, CDR2 FYEKMQ (reference sequence).

J is TRBJ1-2 and V is TRBV12-3 or TRBV12-4; D is unclear. V was cut by 2 bases and J by 4 bases, with 5 bases left in between. The CDR3 runs to 12 residues. The CDR3 sequence is CASSLRSYGYTF. The CDR3 DNA reads TGTGCCAGCAGTTTACGCAGCTATGGCTACACCTTC.

This clone was observed a single time. The V gene is TRBV21-1, the J gene TRBJ1-1. TRBV21-1 corresponds to a pseudogene. The CDR3 contains 13 residues. Here the CDR3 reads CASSIRGNTEAFF. The CDR3 DNA is TGTGCCAGCAGCATCCGGGGAAACACTGAAGCTTTCTTT.

The chain joins TRBV24-1 to TRBJ2-5; 10 nucleotides align to TRBD2. Trimming at V came to 2 bases and at J to 7 bases, leaving 15 bases not matched to a gene. This CDR3 region has 18 residues. The V gene's germline CDR1 is KGHDR and CDR2 SFDVKD. In nucleotides, the CDR3 is TGTGCCACCAGTGATTCTAGCGGGGGCATACCATTACGGGGGACCCAGTACTTC. It specifies CATSDSSGGIPLRGTQYF.

This chain links TRBV7-2 with TRBJ1-2; 9 nucleotides align to TRBD1. The trim removed 3 bases at V and 7 bases at J, leaving 6 bases unmatched. The length of the CDR3 is 14 residues. Germline values: CDR1 SGHTA, CDR2 FQGNSA. CDR3 protein: CASSFLQGASGYTF. CDR3 coding DNA: TGTGCCAGCAGCTTCCTACAGGGGGCTTCTGGCTACACCTTC.

The chain has TRBV6-5 and TRBJ1-5, with D maybe TRBD1 (5 bases). Germline V lookup: CDR1 MNHEY, CDR2 SVGAGI. Trimming left V 6 bases short and J 5 bases short, with 14 bases between. This CDR3 is 14 amino acids long. The CDR3 loop reads CASRSGKGDQPQHF. The CDR3 region has the DNA TGTGCCAGCAGATCAGGGAAGGGCGATCAGCCCCAGCATTTT.